A selection of T cell receptor beta chains follows, all from one sample in a study of T cells in tumors after PD-1 blockade. Clones were read by immunoSEQ multiplex PCR, and TCRdb kept only the in-frame ones, dropping some. The sample lists roughly 47,000 clones, 75% to 85% occurring once. Sequenced here: PBMCs, sampled before anti-PD-1 treatment. These receptors were collected from a human donor with basal cell carcinoma. Each CDR3 is given with its conserved first and last residue. Each record gives: CDR3 DNA, CDR3 protein, D gene, V gene, clone size, J gene. A D gene is named only where the DNA matches it firmly. A row's size may be missing; if present it is once, few, many or a size class.

TGTGCCAGCAGCCAGACAGGGTCGCAAGAGACCCAGTACTTC CASSQTGSQETQYF TRBD1 TRBV5-6 - TRBJ2-5
TGTGCCAGCAGCTTAGCATACTTTTTGAACACTGAAGCTTTCTTT CASSLAYFLNTEAFF - TRBV7-9 - TRBJ1-1
TGTGCCACCAAAGCCGGGACTAGCGGTTACGAGCAGTACTTC CATKAGTSGYEQYF TRBD2 TRBV6-5 - TRBJ2-7
TGTGCCAGCAGCCAAGATTCTAGCGGGAAGGAGACCCAGTACTTC CASSQDSSGKETQYF TRBD2 TRBV3-1/TRBV3-2 - TRBJ2-5
TGCGCCAGCAGCTTGGGTTGGGGTTCAGCCGGGGAGCTGTTTTTT CASSLGWGSAGELFF - TRBV5-1 - TRBJ2-2
TGTGCCAGCAGCTTTAGGGGGAGTTACTCCTACGAGCAGTACTTC CASSFRGSYSYEQYF - TRBV3-1/TRBV3-2 - TRBJ2-7
TGCGCCAGCAGCAATCAGGGTACCACTGAAGCTTTCTTT CASSNQGTTEAFF - TRBV5-1 - TRBJ1-1
TGTGCCATCGGAGACAGTACAACCTACGAGCAGTACTTC CAIGDSTTYEQYF - TRBV10-3 few TRBJ2-7
TGCAGCGTGGCCGAGGGTGGGGGAGCGACCCAGTACTTC CSVAEGGGATQYF - TRBV29-1 - TRBJ2-5
TGTGCCAGCAGCTTGGACAGGGACTATGGCTACACCTTC CASSLDRDYGYTF TRBD1 TRBV7-9 - TRBJ1-2
TGTGCCAGCAGACGTACAGGGTTGGTCACTGAAGCTTTCTTT CASRRTGLVTEAFF - TRBV28 once TRBJ1-1
TGTGCCAGCAGTTACTCGGGACAGGGAGGCGAAAAACTGTTTTTT CASSYSGQGGEKLFF TRBD1 TRBV6-2/TRBV6-3 - TRBJ1-4
TGCAGCGGGGAGAGACAGGGTGTATCCGGCTACACCTTC CSGERQGVSGYTF TRBD1 TRBV29-1 few TRBJ1-2
TGTGCCAGCAGTGAATCTAGCGGGAGACCTGAGCAGTTCTTC CASSESSGRPEQFF TRBD2 TRBV2 - TRBJ2-1
TGCGCCAGCAGCCGAAGGGGGATCGACACTGAAGCTTTCTTT CASSRRGIDTEAFF - TRBV5-1 - TRBJ1-1
TGTGCCAGCAGTCCAGTAACAGGGGGCTACGGGTCTCCGGGTGAAAAACTGTTTTTT CASSPVTGGYGSPGEKLFF TRBD1 TRBV2 - TRBJ1-4
TGTGCCAGCAGTTTCCAGGGGGTTTGGGAAAAACTGTTTTTT CASSFQGVWEKLFF TRBD1 TRBV28 - TRBJ1-4
TGTGCCAGCTCACACAAGGACAGGGGGCCCTATCAGCCCCAGCATTTT CASSHKDRGPYQPQHF TRBD1 TRBV18 once TRBJ1-5
TGTGCCAGCAGTCCCGGGGGGATCGGCCTCCACTTT CASSPGGIGLHF - TRBV28 few TRBJ1-6
TGTGCCAGCGGGCTTACAGATACGCAGTATTTT CASGLTDTQYF - TRBV11-1 - TRBJ2-3
TGTGCCAGTAGTTTGGGACTAGCGGGAGGAATGAACTACAATGAGCAGTTCTTC CASSLGLAGGMNYNEQFF TRBD2 TRBV19 - TRBJ2-1
TGTGCCAGCAGCTTTAGCTGGACCGGGGAGCTGTTTTTT CASSFSWTGELFF - TRBV7-6 - TRBJ2-2
TGTGCCACCTGGGCCGACCGGAACCGCGAGCAGTACTTC CATWADRNREQYF - TRBV28 - TRBJ2-7
TGTGCCAGCCCGACCCGAGGGACTAGCGGGGGGGGTTTGGATGAGCAGTTCTTC CASPTRGTSGGGLDEQFF - TRBV21-1 few TRBJ2-1
TGTGCCAGTAAGTTTGGGGGAAATCAGCCCCAGCATTTT CASKFGGNQPQHF - TRBV19 - TRBJ1-5
TGTGCCAGCAGCCAAGGTACTAGCGGGGGGGAACCCACAGATACGCAGTATTTT CASSQGTSGGEPTDTQYF TRBD2 TRBV4-2 - TRBJ2-3
TGCGCCAGCAGCGTAGACTTCTTGAACACTGAAGCTTTCTTT CASSVDFLNTEAFF - TRBV5-1 - TRBJ1-1
TGCGCCAGCAGCTTGGTGGACGGAGGTGGCTACACCTTC CASSLVDGGGYTF - TRBV5-1 once TRBJ1-2
TGCGCCAGCAGCTTTATAGCGGACTCCTACGAGCAGTACTTC CASSFIADSYEQYF - TRBV5-1 - TRBJ2-7
TGTGCCAGTAATCGGAGAGCAGGTTCCACAGATACGCAGTATTTT CASNRRAGSTDTQYF - TRBV19 - TRBJ2-3
TGCAGCGTTGAAGATAGGACTAGCGGGAGGGCCTGGCAGTTCTTC CSVEDRTSGRAWQFF TRBD2 TRBV29-1 - TRBJ2-1
TGTGCCAGCAGTTGGGACAGCTCCTACAATGAGCAGTTCTTC CASSWDSSYNEQFF TRBD1 TRBV28 once TRBJ2-1
TGTGCCAGCAGTGAAAGGGGGGCAAGCAATCAGCCCCAGCATTTT CASSERGASNQPQHF - TRBV6-1 - TRBJ1-5
TGTGCCAGCACCCAGAGGAAGGGGGCGTCTGAAGCTTTCTTT CASTQRKGASEAFF TRBD1 TRBV2 few TRBJ1-1
TGTGCCAGTAGTATCCCCAATACATGGATGAGGACTGAAGCTTTCTTT CASSIPNTWMRTEAFF - TRBV19 - TRBJ1-1
TGTGCCAGCAGGGAACAGGGCCCTTGGTCACCCCTCCACTTT CASREQGPWSPLHF - TRBV5-4 - TRBJ1-6
TGTGCCAGCAGCCCCCACCCGACTAGCGGGAGGATAGTCAATGAGCAGTTCTTC CASSPHPTSGRIVNEQFF TRBD2 TRBV7-9 - TRBJ2-1
TGTGCCAGCAGCCACCGGGACCTTGGAGGCTACACCTTC CASSHRDLGGYTF - TRBV3-1/TRBV3-2 - TRBJ1-2
TGTGCCAGTAGTTCATTCAATGAGCAGTTCTTC CASSSFNEQFF - TRBV19 - TRBJ2-1
TGCGCCAGCACCAGGGACCAAGGTCCCGAGCAGTACTTC CASTRDQGPEQYF - TRBV5-1 - TRBJ2-7
TGTGCCAGCAGCCTACAGGGTAGAAACATTCAGTACTTC CASSLQGRNIQYF - TRBV2 - TRBJ2-4
TGTGCCAGCAGCCGTGACACGGACATTATGAACACTGAAGCTTTCTTT CASSRDTDIMNTEAFF - TRBV5-5 once TRBJ1-1
TGTGCCACCCAGTCGACTAGCGGAGCCTACAATGAGCAGTTCTTC CATQSTSGAYNEQFF TRBD2 TRBV24-1 few TRBJ2-1
TGTGCCAGCAGCGGATCGGGGTTTTACGAGCAGTACTTC CASSGSGFYEQYF - TRBV12-3/TRBV12-4 - TRBJ2-7
TGCGCCAGCAGCTACGACTACAGCTACGAGCAGTACTTC CASSYDYSYEQYF - TRBV5-1 - TRBJ2-7